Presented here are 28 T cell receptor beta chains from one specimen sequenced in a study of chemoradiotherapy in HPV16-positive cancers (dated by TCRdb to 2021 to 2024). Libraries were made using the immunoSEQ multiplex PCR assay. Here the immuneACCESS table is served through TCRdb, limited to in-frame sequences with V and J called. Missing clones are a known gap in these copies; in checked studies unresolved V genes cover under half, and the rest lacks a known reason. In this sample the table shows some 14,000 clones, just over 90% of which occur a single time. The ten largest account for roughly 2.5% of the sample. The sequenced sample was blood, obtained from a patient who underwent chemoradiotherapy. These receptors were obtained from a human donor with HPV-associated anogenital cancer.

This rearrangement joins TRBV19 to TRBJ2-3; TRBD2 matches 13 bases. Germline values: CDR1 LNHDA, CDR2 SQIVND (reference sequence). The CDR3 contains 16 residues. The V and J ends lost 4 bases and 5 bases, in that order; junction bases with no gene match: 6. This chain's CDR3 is CASSNRLAGGGDTQYF. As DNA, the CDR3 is TGTGCCAGTAGTAACCGACTAGCGGGGGGCGGAGATACGCAGTATTTT.

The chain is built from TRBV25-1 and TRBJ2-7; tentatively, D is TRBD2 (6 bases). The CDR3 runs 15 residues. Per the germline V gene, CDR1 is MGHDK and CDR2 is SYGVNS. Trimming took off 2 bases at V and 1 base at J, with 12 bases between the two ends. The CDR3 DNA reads TGTGCCAGCAGTGAACAGTGGGGGGAGTCCTACGAGCAGTACTTC. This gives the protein CASSEQWGESYEQYF.

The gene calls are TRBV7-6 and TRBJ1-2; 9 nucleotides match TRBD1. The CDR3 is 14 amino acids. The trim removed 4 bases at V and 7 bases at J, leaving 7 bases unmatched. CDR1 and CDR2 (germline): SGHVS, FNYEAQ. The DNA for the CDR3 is TGTGCCAGCAGCTCTAGGGACAGGGTTGGTGGCTACACCTTC. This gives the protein CASSSRDRVGGYTF.

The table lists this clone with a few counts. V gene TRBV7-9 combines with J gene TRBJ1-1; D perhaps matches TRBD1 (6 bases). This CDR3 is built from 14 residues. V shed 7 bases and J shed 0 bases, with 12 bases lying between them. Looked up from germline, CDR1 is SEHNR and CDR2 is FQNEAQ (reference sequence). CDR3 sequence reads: CASTLQGLNTEAFF. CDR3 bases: TGTGCCAGCACCCTACAGGGACTGAACACTGAAGCTTTCTTT.

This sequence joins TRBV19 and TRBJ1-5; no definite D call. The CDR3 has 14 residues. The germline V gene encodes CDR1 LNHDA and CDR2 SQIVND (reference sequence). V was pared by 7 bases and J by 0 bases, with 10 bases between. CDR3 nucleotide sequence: TGTGCCAGTACCTTCCTGGGTAGCAATCAGCCCCAGCATTTT. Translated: CASTFLGSNQPQHF.

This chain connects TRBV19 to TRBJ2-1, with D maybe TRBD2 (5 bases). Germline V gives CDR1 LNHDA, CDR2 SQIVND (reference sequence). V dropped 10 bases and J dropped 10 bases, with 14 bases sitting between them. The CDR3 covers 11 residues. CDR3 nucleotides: TGTGCCATTTTCGGACTTAACGAGCAGTTCTTC. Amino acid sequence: CAIFGLNEQFF. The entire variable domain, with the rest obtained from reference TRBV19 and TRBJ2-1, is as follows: DGGITQSPKYLFRKEGQNVTLSCEQNLNHDAMYWYRQDPGQGLRLIYYSQIVNDFQKGDIAEGYSVSREKKESFPLTVTSAQKNPTAFYLCAIFGLNEQFFGPGTRLTVL.

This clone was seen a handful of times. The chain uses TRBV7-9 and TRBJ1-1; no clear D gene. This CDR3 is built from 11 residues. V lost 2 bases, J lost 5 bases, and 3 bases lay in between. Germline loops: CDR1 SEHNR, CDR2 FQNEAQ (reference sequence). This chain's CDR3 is CASSLTTEAFF. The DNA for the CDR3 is TGTGCCAGCAGCTTAACTACTGAAGCTTTCTTT. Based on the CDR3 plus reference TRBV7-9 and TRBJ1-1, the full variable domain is DTGVSQNPRHKITKRGQNVTFRCDPISEHNRLYWYRQTLGQGPEFLTYFQNEAQLEKSRLLSDRFSAERPKGSFSTLEIQRTEQGDSAMYLCASSLTTEAFFGQGTRLTVV.

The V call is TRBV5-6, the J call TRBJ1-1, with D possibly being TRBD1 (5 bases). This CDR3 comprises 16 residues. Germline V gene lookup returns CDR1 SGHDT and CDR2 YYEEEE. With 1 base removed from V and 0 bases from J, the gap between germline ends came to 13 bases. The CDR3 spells CASSLRRVHMNTEAFF. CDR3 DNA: TGTGCCAGCAGCTTGCGCAGGGTCCACATGAACACTGAAGCTTTCTTT.

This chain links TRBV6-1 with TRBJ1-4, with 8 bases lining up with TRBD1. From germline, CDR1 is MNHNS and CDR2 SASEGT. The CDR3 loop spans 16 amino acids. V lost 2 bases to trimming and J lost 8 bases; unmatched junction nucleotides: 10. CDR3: CASSEWPGGAGEKLFF. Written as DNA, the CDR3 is TGTGCCAGCAGTGAATGGCCAGGGGGCGCCGGAGAAAAACTGTTTTTT.

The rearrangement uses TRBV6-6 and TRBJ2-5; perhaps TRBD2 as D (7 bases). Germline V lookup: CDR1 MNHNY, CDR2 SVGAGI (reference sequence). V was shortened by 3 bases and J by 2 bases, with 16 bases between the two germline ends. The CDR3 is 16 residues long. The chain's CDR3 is CASSYYLGGRQETQYF. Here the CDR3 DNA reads TGTGCCAGCAGTTATTACCTGGGGGGGCGACAAGAGACCCAGTACTTC.

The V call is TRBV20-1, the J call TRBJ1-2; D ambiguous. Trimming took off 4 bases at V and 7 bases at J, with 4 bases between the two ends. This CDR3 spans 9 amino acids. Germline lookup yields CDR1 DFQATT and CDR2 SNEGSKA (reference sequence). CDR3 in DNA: TGCAGTGCTAAGTTTGGCTACACCTTC. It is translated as CSAKFGYTF.

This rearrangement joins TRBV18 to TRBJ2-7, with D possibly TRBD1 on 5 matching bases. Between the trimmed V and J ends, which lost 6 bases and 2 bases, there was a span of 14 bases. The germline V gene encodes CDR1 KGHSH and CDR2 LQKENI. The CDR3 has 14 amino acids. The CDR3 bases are TGTGCCAGCTCCGTAGCCGCAGGGACCTACGAGCAGTACTTC. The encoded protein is CASSVAAGTYEQYF.

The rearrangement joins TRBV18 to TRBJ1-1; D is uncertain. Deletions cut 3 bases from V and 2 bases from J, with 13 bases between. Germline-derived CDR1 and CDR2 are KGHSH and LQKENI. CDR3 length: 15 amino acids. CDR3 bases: TGTGCCAGCTCACCCCCGACAACGGATAACACTGAAGCTTTCTTT. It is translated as CASSPPTTDNTEAFF.

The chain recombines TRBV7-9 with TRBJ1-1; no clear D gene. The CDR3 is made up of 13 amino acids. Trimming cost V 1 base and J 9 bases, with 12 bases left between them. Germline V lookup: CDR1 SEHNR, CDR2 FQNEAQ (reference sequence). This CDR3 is CASSLDLAPQAFF. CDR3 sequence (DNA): TGTGCCAGCAGCTTAGATTTGGCACCCCAAGCTTTCTTT. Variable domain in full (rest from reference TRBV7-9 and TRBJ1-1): DTGVSQNPRHKITKRGQNVTFRCDPISEHNRLYWYRQTLGQGPEFLTYFQNEAQLEKSRLLSDRFSAERPKGSFSTLEIQRTEQGDSAMYLCASSLDLAPQAFFGQGTRLTVV.

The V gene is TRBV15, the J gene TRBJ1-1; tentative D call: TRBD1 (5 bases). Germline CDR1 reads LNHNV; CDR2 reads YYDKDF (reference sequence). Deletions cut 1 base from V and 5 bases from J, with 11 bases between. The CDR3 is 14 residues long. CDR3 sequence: CATSRVSRVTEAFF. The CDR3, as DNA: TGTGCCACCAGCAGAGTGTCCAGGGTGACTGAAGCTTTCTTT.

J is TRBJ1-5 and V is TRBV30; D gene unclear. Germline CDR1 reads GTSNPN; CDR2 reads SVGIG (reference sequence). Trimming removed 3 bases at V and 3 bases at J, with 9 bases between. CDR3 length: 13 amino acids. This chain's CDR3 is CAWRGPINQPQHF. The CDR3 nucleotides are TGTGCCTGGAGAGGACCGATCAATCAGCCCCAGCATTTT.

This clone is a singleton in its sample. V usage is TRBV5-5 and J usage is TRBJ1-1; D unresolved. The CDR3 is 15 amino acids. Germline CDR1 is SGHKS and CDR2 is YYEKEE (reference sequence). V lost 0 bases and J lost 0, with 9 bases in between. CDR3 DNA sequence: TGTGCCAGCAGCTTGGTTTACCACATGAACACTGAAGCTTTCTTT. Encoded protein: CASSLVYHMNTEAFF.

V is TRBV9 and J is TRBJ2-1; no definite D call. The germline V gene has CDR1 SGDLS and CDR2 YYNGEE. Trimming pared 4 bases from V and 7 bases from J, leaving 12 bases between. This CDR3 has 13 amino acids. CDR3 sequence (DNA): TGTGCCAGCAGCCCCATGGGTGCTAATGAGCAGTTCTTC. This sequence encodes CASSPMGANEQFF.

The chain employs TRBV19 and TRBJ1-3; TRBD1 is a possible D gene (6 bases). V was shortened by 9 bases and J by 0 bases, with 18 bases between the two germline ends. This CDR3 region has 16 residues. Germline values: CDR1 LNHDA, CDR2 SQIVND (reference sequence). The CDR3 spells CARDRFIYYSGNTIYF. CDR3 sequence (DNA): TGTGCCAGAGACAGGTTCATTTATTACTCTGGAAACACCATATATTTT. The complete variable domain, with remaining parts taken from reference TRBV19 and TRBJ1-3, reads DGGITQSPKYLFRKEGQNVTLSCEQNLNHDAMYWYRQDPGQGLRLIYYSQIVNDFQKGDIAEGYSVSREKKESFPLTVTSAQKNPTAFYLCARDRFIYYSGNTIYFGEGSWLTVV.

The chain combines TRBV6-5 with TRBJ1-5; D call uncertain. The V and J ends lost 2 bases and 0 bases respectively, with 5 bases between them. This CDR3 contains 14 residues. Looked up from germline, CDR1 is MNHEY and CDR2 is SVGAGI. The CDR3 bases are TGTGCCAGCAGTTACGAATATAGCAATCAGCCCCAGCATTTT. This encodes CASSYEYSNQPQHF.

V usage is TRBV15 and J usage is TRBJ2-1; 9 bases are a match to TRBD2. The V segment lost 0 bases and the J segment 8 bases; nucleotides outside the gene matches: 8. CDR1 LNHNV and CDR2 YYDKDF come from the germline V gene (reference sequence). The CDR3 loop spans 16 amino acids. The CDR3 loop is CATSRESGGGAYEQFF. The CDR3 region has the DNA TGTGCCACCAGCAGAGAAAGTGGCGGGGGGGCCTATGAGCAGTTCTTC.

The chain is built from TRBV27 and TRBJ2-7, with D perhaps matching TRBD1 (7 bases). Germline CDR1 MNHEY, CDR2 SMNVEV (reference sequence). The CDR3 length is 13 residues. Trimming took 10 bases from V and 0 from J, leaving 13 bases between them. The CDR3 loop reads CATGQGGSYEQYF. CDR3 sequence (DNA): TGTGCCACCGGCCAGGGGGGCTCCTACGAGCAGTACTTC.

The CDR3 loop is CASNVWGRWEDEQFF. In nucleotides, the CDR3 is TGTGCCAGCAACGTTTGGGGGAGATGGGAGGATGAGCAGTTCTTC. The chain combines TRBV9 with TRBJ2-1; maybe TRBD2 (6 bases). The CDR3 runs 15 residues. V lost 6 bases and J lost 8, with 21 bases in between. The germline gives CDR1 SGDLS, CDR2 YYNGEE. Using reference TRBV9 and TRBJ2-1 for the parts outside the CDR3, the full variable domain is DSGVTQTPKHLITATGQRVTLRCSPRSGDLSVYWYQQSLDQGLQFLIQYYNGEERAKGNILERFSAQQFPDLHSELNLSSLELGDSALYFCASNVWGRWEDEQFFGPGTRLTVL.

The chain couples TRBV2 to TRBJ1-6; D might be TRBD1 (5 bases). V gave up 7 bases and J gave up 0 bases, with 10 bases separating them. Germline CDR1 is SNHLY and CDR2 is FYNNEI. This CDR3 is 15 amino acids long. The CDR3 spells CASKGQGSYNSPLHF. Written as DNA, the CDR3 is TGTGCCAGCAAGGGGCAAGGCTCCTATAATTCACCCCTCCACTTT.

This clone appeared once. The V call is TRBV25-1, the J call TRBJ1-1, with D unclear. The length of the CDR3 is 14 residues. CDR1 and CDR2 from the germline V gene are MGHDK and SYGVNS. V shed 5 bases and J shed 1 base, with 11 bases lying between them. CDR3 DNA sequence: TGTGCCAGCAGTCCCCTTCGAGAGAACACTGAAGCTTTCTTT. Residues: CASSPLRENTEAFF.

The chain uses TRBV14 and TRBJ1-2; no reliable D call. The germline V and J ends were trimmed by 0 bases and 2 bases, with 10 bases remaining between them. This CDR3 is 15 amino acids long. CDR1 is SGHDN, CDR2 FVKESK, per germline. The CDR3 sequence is CASSQDFRVNYGYTF. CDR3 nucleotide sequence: TGTGCCAGCAGCCAAGATTTCAGAGTGAACTATGGCTACACCTTC.

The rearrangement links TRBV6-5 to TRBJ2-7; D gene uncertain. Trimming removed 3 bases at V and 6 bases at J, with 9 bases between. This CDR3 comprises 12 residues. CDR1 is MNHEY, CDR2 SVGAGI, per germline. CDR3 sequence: CASSYRSGEQYF. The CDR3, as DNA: TGTGCCAGCAGTTATAGGTCGGGCGAGCAGTACTTC.

This CDR3 reads CASSVGNTIYF. The CDR3 DNA reads TGTGCCAGCAGCGTAGGAAACACCATATATTTT. The genes are TRBV9 and TRBJ1-3; the D is unclear. CDR3 length: 11 amino acids. Per the germline V gene, CDR1 is SGDLS and CDR2 is YYNGEE. The V end was cut by 0 bases, the J end by 5 bases, with 0 bases between.